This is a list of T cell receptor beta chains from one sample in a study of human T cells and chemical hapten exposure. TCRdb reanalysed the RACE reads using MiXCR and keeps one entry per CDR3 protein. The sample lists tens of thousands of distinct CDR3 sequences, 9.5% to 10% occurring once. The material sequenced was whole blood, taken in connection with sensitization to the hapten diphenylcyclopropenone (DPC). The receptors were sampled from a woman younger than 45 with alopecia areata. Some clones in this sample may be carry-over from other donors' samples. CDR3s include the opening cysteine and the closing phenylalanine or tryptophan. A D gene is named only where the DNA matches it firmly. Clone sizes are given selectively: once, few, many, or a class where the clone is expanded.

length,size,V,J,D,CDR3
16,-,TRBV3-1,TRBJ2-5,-,CASSLGDNWSWETQYF
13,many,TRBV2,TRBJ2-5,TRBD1,CASSAEGARTQYF
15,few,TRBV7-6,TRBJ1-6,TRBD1,CASSLGQGVWSPLHF
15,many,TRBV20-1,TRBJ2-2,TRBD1,CSAARTGFFPGELFF
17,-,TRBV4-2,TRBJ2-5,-,CASSQGGGGPYQETQYF
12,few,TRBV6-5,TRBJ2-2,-,CASSTDAGELFF
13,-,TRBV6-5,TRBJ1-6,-,CASNEGFVSPLHF
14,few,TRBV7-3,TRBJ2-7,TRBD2,CASSLQAGADEQYF
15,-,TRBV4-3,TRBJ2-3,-,CASSQGATLPDTQYF
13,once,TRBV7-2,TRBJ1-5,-,CASSPRMGQPQHF
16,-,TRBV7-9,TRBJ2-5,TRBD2,CASSSGTSGGYGTQYF
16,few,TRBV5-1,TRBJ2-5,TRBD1,CASKTGRQGAPETQYF
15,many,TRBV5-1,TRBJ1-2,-,CASSLSTAGDYGYTF
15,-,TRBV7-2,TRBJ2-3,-,CASSLDPGDTDTQYF
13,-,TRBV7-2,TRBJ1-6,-,CASSLADSLPLHF
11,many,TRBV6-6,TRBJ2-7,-,CAGDGSYEQYF
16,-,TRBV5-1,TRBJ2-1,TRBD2,CASRLSGGASYNEQFF
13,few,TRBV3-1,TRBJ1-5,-,CASSQDLVQPQHF
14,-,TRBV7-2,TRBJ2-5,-,CASSLVNRRETQYF
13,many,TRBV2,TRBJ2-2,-,CASSLTKTGELFF
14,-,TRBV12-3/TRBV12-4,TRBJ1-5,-,CASSTQGSNQPQHF
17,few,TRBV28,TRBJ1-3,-,CASSLRTDFASGNTIYF
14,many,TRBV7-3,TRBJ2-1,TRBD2,CASSLIGTRNEQFF
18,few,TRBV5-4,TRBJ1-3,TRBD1,CASSPPRDSDHSGNTIYF
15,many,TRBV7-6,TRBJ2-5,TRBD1,CASSLGWDRGETQYF
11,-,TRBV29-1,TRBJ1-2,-,CSAGAAYGYTF
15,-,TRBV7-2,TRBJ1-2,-,CASSLGFGFTNGYTF
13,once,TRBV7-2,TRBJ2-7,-,CASRKGEVGEQYF
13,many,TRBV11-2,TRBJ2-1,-,CASSFVLYNEQFF
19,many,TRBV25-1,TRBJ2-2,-,CASSERGVLTSSNTGELFF
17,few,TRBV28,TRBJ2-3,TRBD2,CASPPSLATDAPDTQYF
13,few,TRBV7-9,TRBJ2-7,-,CASSRSPGYEQYF
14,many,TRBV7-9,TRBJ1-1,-,CASSLGGSASEAFF
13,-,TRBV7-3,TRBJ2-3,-,CASSPLRENTQYF
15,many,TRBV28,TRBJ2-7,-,CASSSPSDATYEQYF
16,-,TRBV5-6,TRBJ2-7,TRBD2,CASSFRDYRSSHEQYF
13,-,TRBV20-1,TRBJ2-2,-,CSAETRNTGELFF
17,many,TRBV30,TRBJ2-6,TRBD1,CAWSGDRPGSGANVLTF
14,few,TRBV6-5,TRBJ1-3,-,CASSPPGTGNTIYF
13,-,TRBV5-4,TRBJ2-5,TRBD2,CASSFGLAGRGYF
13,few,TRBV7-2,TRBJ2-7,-,CASSLARSYEQYF
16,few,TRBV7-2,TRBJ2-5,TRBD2,CASSPEALAGAKTQYF
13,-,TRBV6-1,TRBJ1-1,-,CASSPRGLTEAFF
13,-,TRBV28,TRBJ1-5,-,CASAVEAVQPQHF
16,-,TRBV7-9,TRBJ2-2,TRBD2,CASSLVGGGKSGELFF
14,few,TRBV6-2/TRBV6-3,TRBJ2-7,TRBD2,CASSRLADSYEQYF
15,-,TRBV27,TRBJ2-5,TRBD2,CASSLGAGGQETQYF
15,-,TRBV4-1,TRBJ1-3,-,CASSLGPGTGNTIYF
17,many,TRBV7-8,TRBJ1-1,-,CASSFGGPGRLNTEAFF
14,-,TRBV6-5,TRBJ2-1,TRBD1,CASWRDRESAEQFF
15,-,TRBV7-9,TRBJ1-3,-,CASSTTALGGNTIYF
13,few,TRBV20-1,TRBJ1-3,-,CSASGGAGNTIYF
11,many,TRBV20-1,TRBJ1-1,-,CSARVNTEAFF